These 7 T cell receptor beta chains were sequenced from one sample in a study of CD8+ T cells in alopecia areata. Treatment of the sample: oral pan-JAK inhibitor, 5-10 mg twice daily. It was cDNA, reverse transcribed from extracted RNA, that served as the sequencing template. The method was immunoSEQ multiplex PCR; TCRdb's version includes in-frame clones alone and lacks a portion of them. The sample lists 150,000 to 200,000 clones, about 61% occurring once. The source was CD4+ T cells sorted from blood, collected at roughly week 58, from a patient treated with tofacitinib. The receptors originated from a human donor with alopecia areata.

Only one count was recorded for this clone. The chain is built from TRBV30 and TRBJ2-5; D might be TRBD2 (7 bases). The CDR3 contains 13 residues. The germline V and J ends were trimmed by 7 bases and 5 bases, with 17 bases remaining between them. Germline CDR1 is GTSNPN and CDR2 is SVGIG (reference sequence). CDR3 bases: TGTGCCTCCCAAAAGGGGGGGTTGGAGACCCAGTACTTC. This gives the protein CASQKGGLETQYF.

Here the CDR3 reads CASSLEAGGISQETQYF. The DNA of the CDR3 is TGTGCCAGCAGTTTGGAAGCGGGGGGGATATCGCAAGAGACCCAGTACTTC. V is TRBV25-1 and J is TRBJ2-5, with TRBD2 identical over 10 bases. Germline CDR1 reads MGHDK; CDR2 reads SYGVNS. With 5 bases clipped from V and 2 bases from J, the junction kept 11 bases outside the gene matches. CDR3 length equals 17 residues.

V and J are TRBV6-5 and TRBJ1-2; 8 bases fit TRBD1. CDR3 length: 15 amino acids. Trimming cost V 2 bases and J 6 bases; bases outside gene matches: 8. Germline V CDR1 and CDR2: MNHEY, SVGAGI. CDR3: CASSYNGQGDNGYTF. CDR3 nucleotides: TGTGCCAGCAGTTACAACGGACAGGGCGATAATGGCTACACCTTC.

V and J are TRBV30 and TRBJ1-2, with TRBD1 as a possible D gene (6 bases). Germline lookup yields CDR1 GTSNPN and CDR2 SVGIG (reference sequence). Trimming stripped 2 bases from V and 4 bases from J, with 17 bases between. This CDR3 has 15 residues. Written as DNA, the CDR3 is TGTGCCTGGAGTCTACCTAGTGGGGGCGTCTATGGCTACACCTTC. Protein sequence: CAWSLPSGGVYGYTF.

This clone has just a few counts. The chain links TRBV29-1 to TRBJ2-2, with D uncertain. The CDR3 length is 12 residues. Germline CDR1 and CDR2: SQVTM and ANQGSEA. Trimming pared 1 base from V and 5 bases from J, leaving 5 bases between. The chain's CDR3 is CSVEGSTGELFF. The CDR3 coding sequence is TGCAGCGTTGAAGGGAGTACCGGGGAGCTGTTTTTT.

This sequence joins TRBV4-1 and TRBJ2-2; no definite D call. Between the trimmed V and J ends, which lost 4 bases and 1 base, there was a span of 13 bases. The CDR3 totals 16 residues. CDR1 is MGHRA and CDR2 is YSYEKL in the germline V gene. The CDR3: CASSPLTGLNTGELFF. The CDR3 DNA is TGCGCCAGCAGCCCTCTGACTGGCCTGAACACCGGGGAGCTGTTTTTT.

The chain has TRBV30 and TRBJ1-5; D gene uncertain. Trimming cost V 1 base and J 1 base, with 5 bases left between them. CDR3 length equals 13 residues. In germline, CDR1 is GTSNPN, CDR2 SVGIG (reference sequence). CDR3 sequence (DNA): TGTGCCTGGAGTGATGGGAGCAATCAGCCCCAGCATTTT. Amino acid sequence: CAWSDGSNQPQHF.